The 8 T cell receptor beta chains below were found in one sample sequenced in a study of CD8 T cells in ankylosing spondylitis. TCRdb processed the 5' RACE reads anew with MiXCR; each CDR3 protein has one entry. The table records roughly 230,000 distinct CDR3 sequences, more than 15% of them present only once. The sample was blood, either unsorted or a sorted T cell fraction (not recorded which). These receptors were taken from a male donor with ankylosing spondylitis or in good health (not recorded which).

V gene TRBV12-3 or TRBV12-4 combines with J gene TRBJ1-2; D remains ambiguous. This CDR3 comprises 13 residues. Trimming pared 6 bases from V and 0 bases from J, leaving 8 bases between. The CDR3 DNA follows: TGTGCCAGCAGCCACTCACCTAACTATGGCTACACCTTC. Its translation is CASSHSPNYGYTF.

CDR3 region: CASSLGGVVNQPQHF. CDR3 nucleotide sequence: TGTGCCAGCAGCCTAGGAGGGGTCGTCAATCAGCCCCAGCATTTT. The chain uses TRBV9 and TRBJ1-5; perhaps TRBD1 as D (5 bases). V was shortened by 4 bases and J by 3 bases, with 14 bases between the two germline ends. Germline assignment: CDR1 SGDLS and CDR2 YYNGEE. The CDR3 is made up of 15 amino acids.

This clonotype was observed a handful of times. The gene calls are TRBV19 and TRBJ1-5, with 8 bases lining up with TRBD1. CDR1 and CDR2 (germline): LNHDA, SQIVND (reference sequence). The J segment lost 3 bases and the V segment lost 7 bases, leaving 8 bases of the junction unmatched. The CDR3 extends over 15 amino acids. The DNA for the CDR3 is TGTGCCAGTACCGGGACAGGCTATTACAATCAGCCCCAGCATTTT. Amino acids: CASTGTGYYNQPQHF. The full variable domain, in which reference TRBV19 and TRBJ1-5 provide the parts outside the CDR3, is DGGITQSPKYLFRKEGQNVTLSCEQNLNHDAMYWYRQDPGQGLRLIYYSQIVNDFQKGDIAEGYSVSREKKESFPLTVTSAQKNPTAFYLCASTGTGYYNQPQHFGDGTRLSIL.

This clonotype was counted a few times. V usage is TRBV29-1 and J usage is TRBJ2-7; possible D gene TRBD2, 6 bases. The germline V gene has CDR1 SQVTM and CDR2 ANQGSEA. V was cut by 3 bases and J by 3 bases, with 15 bases left in between. The CDR3 covers 14 residues. This CDR3 reads CSVEGRDRHYEQYF. DNA of the CDR3: TGCAGCGTTGAGGGGCGGGACCGACACTACGAGCAGTACTTC.

This clonotype was seen more than once but under ten times. This chain uses TRBV12-3 or TRBV12-4 with TRBJ2-1; D gene uncertain. The CDR3 spans 13 residues. Between the trimmed V and J ends, which lost 5 bases and 10 bases, there was a span of 15 bases. The CDR3 nucleotides are TGTGCCAGCAGTCCTCTTGAGGCCCGGGAGCAGTTCTTC. It is translated as CASSPLEAREQFF.

The gene calls are TRBV20-1 and TRBJ2-7; the D gene is possibly TRBD2 (6 bases). Germline V lookup: CDR1 DFQATT, CDR2 SNEGSKA (reference sequence). CDR3 size: 12 residues. Trimming cost V 7 bases and J 0 bases, with 10 bases left between them. This chain's CDR3 is CSGGISSYEQYF. The DNA for the CDR3 is TGCAGTGGCGGGATCAGCTCCTACGAGCAGTACTTC.

This clonotype has just a few counts. The chain recombines TRBV4-1 with TRBJ2-1; D unclear. Looked up from germline, CDR1 is MGHRA and CDR2 is YSYEKL. The CDR3 runs 14 residues. Trimming took off 1 base at V and 4 bases at J, with 8 bases between the two ends. CDR3 nucleotides: TGCGCCAGCAGCCAAGTTGGCCAGTACAATGAGCAGTTCTTC. Encoded protein: CASSQVGQYNEQFF.

The chain uses TRBV4-2 and TRBJ2-7, with a possible D match to TRBD2 (5 bases). V was pared by 7 bases and J by 3 bases, with 16 bases between. In germline, CDR1 is LGHNA, CDR2 YNFKEQ. The CDR3 length is 14 residues. In nucleotides, the CDR3 is TGTGCCAGCACCCCCTCCAGCGGCAGCTACGAGCAGTACTTC. This translates into CASTPSSGSYEQYF.